The 32 T cell receptor beta chains listed next were all sequenced from one sample in a study of T-cell memory formation after mild COVID-19. TCRdb fed the 5' RACE reads into MiXCR, producing one record per CDR3 protein. The repertoire holds over 350,000 distinct CDR3 sequences, with less than 25% as singletons. The sample taken for sequencing was PBMCs or a T cell subset sorted from them (not recorded which). The receptors derive from an adult woman who had mild COVID-19 (a few samples of this study predate the infection). Cell type and time point are not known.

The chain links TRBV7-8 to TRBJ2-6; D call uncertain. V dropped 3 bases and J dropped 0 bases, with 12 bases sitting between them. The CDR3 is 17 amino acids. CDR1 and CDR2 from the germline V gene are SGHVS and FQNEAQ. The CDR3 loop is CASSLESGFSGANVLTF. CDR3 bases: TGTGCCAGCAGCTTGGAGTCAGGATTCTCTGGGGCCAACGTCCTGACTTTC.

This chain's CDR3 is CASSSFSGTGALAKNIQYF. Here the CDR3 DNA reads TGTGCCAGCAGTTCGTTCTCCGGGACAGGGGCTCTAGCCAAAAACATTCAGTACTTC. The chain combines TRBV28 with TRBJ2-4; TRBD1 matches 10 bases. Germline V gene lookup returns CDR1 MDHEN and CDR2 SYDVKM. The length of the CDR3 is 19 residues. J was trimmed by 0 bases and V by 4 bases; bases with no gene match: 12.

This clonotype showed up just a few times. The rearrangement joins TRBV6-2 or TRBV6-3 to TRBJ2-3, with 10 bases aligning to TRBD2. J was trimmed by 6 bases and V by 5 bases; bases with no gene match: 8. Germline CDR1 and CDR2: MNHEY and SVGEGT. The CDR3 has 15 amino acids. CDR3 protein: CASSPGLAFKDTQYF. The CDR3 coding sequence is TGTGCCAGCAGTCCGGGACTAGCGTTTAAGGATACGCAGTATTTT.

This clonotype was seen once. The chain links TRBV5-4 to TRBJ1-6, with D possibly TRBD1 on 5 matching bases. V lost 2 bases and J 10 bases, leaving 10 bases between the germline ends. Germline V gene lookup returns CDR1 SGHNT and CDR2 YYREEE (reference sequence). The CDR3 runs to 13 residues. The CDR3 is CASSFRVGSPLHF. As DNA, the CDR3 is TGTGCCAGCAGCTTCAGGGTAGGGTCACCCCTCCACTTT.

This clonotype has more than one count but fewer than ten. The genes are TRBV10-3 and TRBJ2-3; 8 nucleotides align to TRBD2. The CDR3 extends over 13 amino acids. After removal of 6 bases from V and 6 bases from J, the junction contained 5 bases not matched to a gene. Germline CDR1 and CDR2: ENHRY and SYGVKD. The CDR3 sequence is CAIRTGGPDTQYF. In nucleotides, the CDR3 is TGTGCCATCAGAACGGGGGGGCCGGATACGCAGTATTTT.

The genes are TRBV19 and TRBJ1-4; 7 nucleotides line up with TRBD1. V lost 7 bases and J lost 3; bases outside the gene matches: 14. Germline V gives CDR1 LNHDA, CDR2 SQIVND (reference sequence). This CDR3 region has 17 residues. The DNA of the CDR3 is TGTGCCAGTAACCCCCTACCTTGGACAGGATCTAATGAAAAACTGTTTTTT. Residues: CASNPLPWTGSNEKLFF.

This clonotype was seen a few times. The chain links TRBV25-1 to TRBJ1-2; TRBD1 agrees at 9 bases. Germline V gene lookup returns CDR1 MGHDK and CDR2 SYGVNS. Trimming removed 9 bases from V and 8 bases from J; junction bases left unmatched: 7. The CDR3 length is 12 residues. The CDR3 here is CASAGQGYGYTF. The CDR3 nucleotides are TGTGCCAGTGCGGGACAGGGTTACGGCTACACCTTC.

This rearrangement joins TRBV20-1 to TRBJ2-2; either TRBD1 or TRBD2 may fit D (5 bases each). The CDR3 totals 14 residues. Trimming removed 2 bases from V and 4 bases from J, with 11 bases in between. In germline, CDR1 is DFQATT, CDR2 SNEGSKA (reference sequence). CDR3 residues: CSARLRGATGELFF. For the CDR3, the DNA is TGCAGTGCTAGATTGAGGGGCGCCACCGGGGAGCTGTTTTTT.

V is TRBV7-9 and J is TRBJ1-5; D is undetermined. This CDR3 contains 14 residues. Germline loops: CDR1 SEHNR, CDR2 FQNEAQ (reference sequence). V was pared by 5 bases and J by 4 bases, with 12 bases between. The CDR3 spells CASSPAGPNQPQHF. The CDR3 DNA follows: TGTGCCAGCAGCCCGGCGGGCCCAAATCAGCCCCAGCATTTT. Full variable domain (missing parts from reference TRBV7-9 and TRBJ1-5): DTGVSQNPRHKITKRGQNVTFRCDPISEHNRLYWYRQTLGQGPEFLTYFQNEAQLEKSRLLSDRFSAERPKGSFSTLEIQRTEQGDSAMYLCASSPAGPNQPQHFGDGTRLSIL.

V gene TRBV10-3 combines with J gene TRBJ1-5; TRBD1 aligns across 9 bases. CDR1 and CDR2 from the germline V gene are ENHRY and SYGVKD. The trim removed 6 bases at V and 6 bases at J, leaving 6 bases unmatched. CDR3 length equals 14 residues. The CDR3 DNA follows: TGTGCCATCAGAACGGGACAGGGAGGTCAGCCCCAGCATTTT. Translated, it gives CAIRTGQGGQPQHF.

This clonotype was observed a single time. The chain links TRBV29-1 to TRBJ1-2; D ambiguous. V was clipped by 3 bases and J by 2 bases, with 10 bases between them. Germline lookup yields CDR1 SQVTM and CDR2 ANQGSEA. The CDR3 contains 13 residues. CDR3: CSVEFPTNYGYTF. DNA for the CDR3: TGCAGCGTTGAGTTCCCTACCAACTATGGCTACACCTTC.

CDR3 DNA: TGTGCCAGCAGCTTAGTGTCGGCCTCGGATGGCTACACCTTC. This sequence encodes CASSLVSASDGYTF. The V gene is TRBV7-2, the J gene TRBJ1-2; D is unresolved. V was shortened by 1 base and J by 6 bases, with 12 bases between the two germline ends. CDR1 and CDR2 (germline): SGHTA, FQGNSA. CDR3 length: 14 amino acids.

A few counts support this clonotype. V is TRBV12-3 or TRBV12-4 and J is TRBJ1-5; D is possibly TRBD1 (6 bases). There are 13 residues in the CDR3. The V end lost 3 bases, the J end lost 4 bases, and 7 bases lay between the germline ends. This CDR3 reads CASSFGQNQPQHF. The CDR3 DNA reads as TGTGCCAGCAGTTTTGGACAGAATCAGCCCCAGCATTTT.

This clonotype was found a few times. This chain connects TRBV5-6 to TRBJ2-1; 8 nucleotides match TRBD2. The CDR3 sequence is 14 residues long. Germline CDR1 SGHDT, CDR2 YYEEEE. The V segment lost 1 base and the J segment 9 bases; nucleotides outside the gene matches: 6. The CDR3 region is CASSLTAGGGEQFF. DNA for the CDR3: TGTGCCAGCAGCTTGACGGCGGGGGGTGGTGAGCAGTTCTTC.

The chain combines TRBV7-8 with TRBJ1-1; no reliable D call. V shed 2 bases and J shed 1 base, with 14 bases lying between them. This CDR3 contains 16 residues. The germline gives CDR1 SGHVS, CDR2 FQNEAQ. The CDR3 protein is CASSLYQTPGNTEAFF. The CDR3 DNA sequence: TGTGCCAGCAGCTTATACCAAACCCCGGGGAACACTGAAGCTTTCTTT. The whole variable domain, filled in from reference TRBV7-8 and TRBJ1-1, reads GAGVSQSPRYKVAKRGQDVALRCDPISGHVSLFWYQQALGQGPEFLTYFQNEAQLDKSGLPSDRFFAERPEGSVSTLKIQRTQQEDSAVYLCASSLYQTPGNTEAFFGQGTRLTVV.

Only a few counts were recorded for this clonotype. CDR3 in DNA: TGTGCCAGCGTGCTCGTTGAGGGATATGGCTACACCTTC. Translation: CASVLVEGYGYTF. The chain employs TRBV6-1 and TRBJ1-2; D not resolved. V dropped 8 bases and J dropped 5 bases, with 15 bases sitting between them. This CDR3 spans 13 amino acids. CDR1 and CDR2 from the germline V gene are MNHNS and SASEGT.

The chain carries TRBV15 and TRBJ2-3; D possibly corresponds to TRBD2 (6 bases). The V end lost 1 base, the J end lost 2 bases, and 19 bases lay between the germline ends. The CDR3 covers 18 residues. From germline, CDR1 is LNHNV and CDR2 YYDKDF (reference sequence). CDR3 loop: CATSRALTTGAYTDTQYF. The CDR3 coding sequence is TGTGCCACCAGCAGAGCTCTCACTACGGGAGCCTACACAGATACGCAGTATTTT.

This clonotype was seen more than once but under ten times. This chain connects TRBV7-9 to TRBJ2-3, with D possibly called TRBD1 or TRBD2 (5 bases each). The CDR3 covers 15 residues. V shed 7 bases and J shed 3 bases, with 17 bases lying between them. Germline CDR1 is SEHNR and CDR2 is FQNEAQ (reference sequence). CDR3 sequence (DNA): TGTGCCAGCATCCTTAAGAGGGGCCCTACAGATACGCAGTATTTT. It specifies CASILKRGPTDTQYF.

Only one count was recorded for this clonotype. The V call is TRBV24-1, the J call TRBJ2-2; D is unresolved. Trimming left V 4 bases short and J 7 bases short, with 12 bases between. The CDR3 is made up of 14 amino acids. Germline CDR1 reads KGHDR; CDR2 reads SFDVKD. The CDR3 is CATSDTRTSGELFF. The DNA for the CDR3 is TGTGCCACCAGTGACACTCGGACGAGCGGGGAGCTGTTTTTT.

The sample holds a few counts of this clonotype. CDR3: CASSQETGISYEQYF. The CDR3, as DNA: TGCGCCAGCAGCCAAGAGACAGGGATCTCCTACGAGCAGTACTTC. This chain joins TRBV4-3 and TRBJ2-7, with 7 bases lining up with TRBD1. V lost 0 bases to trimming and J lost 0 bases; unmatched junction nucleotides: 2. There are 15 residues in the CDR3. Germline CDR1 and CDR2: LGHNA and YSLEER.

This clonotype was seen just once. V usage is TRBV4-2 and J usage is TRBJ2-3; D is ambiguous. The germline V gene encodes CDR1 LGHNA and CDR2 YNFKEQ. Trimming removed 0 bases at V and 4 bases at J, with 14 bases between. This CDR3 spans 16 amino acids. This CDR3 is CASSQEGGNLADTQYF. The CDR3 nucleotides read TGTGCCAGCAGCCAAGAAGGTGGAAACCTGGCAGATACGCAGTATTTT.

The chain has TRBV24-1 and TRBJ2-7, with D possibly matching TRBD1 (7 bases). Deletions cut 7 bases from V and 5 bases from J, with 23 bases between. CDR3 length equals 16 residues. CDR1 and CDR2 (germline): KGHDR, SFDVKD. The DNA for the CDR3 is TGTGCCACCAGGGAAACAGGGGAAAAAGGAGGGAACGAGCAGTACTTC. Its protein is CATRETGEKGGNEQYF.

The rearrangement joins TRBV30 to TRBJ2-7; 8 bases map to TRBD2. The CDR3 is 15 amino acids. V lost 0 bases, J lost 2 bases, and 6 bases stayed unmatched. The V gene's germline CDR1 is GTSNPN and CDR2 SVGIG (reference sequence). CDR3 sequence reads: CAWSVGVAGPYEQYF. CDR3 nucleotides: TGTGCCTGGAGTGTAGGGGTAGCGGGACCCTACGAGCAGTACTTC.

This chain connects TRBV5-1 to TRBJ2-5; 12 nucleotides line up with TRBD2. This CDR3 has 15 residues. Germline V gene lookup returns CDR1 SGHRS and CDR2 YFSETQ. As DNA, the CDR3 is TGCGCGGGCAGCGTCGGGACTAGCGGGCTGGAGACCCAGTACTTC. This encodes CAGSVGTSGLETQYF. The full variable domain, with the rest looked up from reference TRBV5-1 and TRBJ2-5, is KAGVTQTPRYLIKTRGQQVTLSCSPISGHRSVSWYQQTPGQGLQFLFEYFSETQRNKGNFPGRFSGRQFSNSRSEMNVSTLELGDSALYLCAGSVGTSGLETQYFGPGTRLLVL.

This clonotype was seen more than once but under ten times. The rearrangement links TRBV12-3 or TRBV12-4 to TRBJ2-5; unclear D gene. Trimming took 4 bases from V and 1 from J, leaving 10 bases between them. This CDR3 comprises 14 residues. DNA of the CDR3: TGTGCCAGCAGTTCTCCTTGGACCCAAGAGACCCAGTACTTC. Its protein product is CASSSPWTQETQYF.

The table lists this clonotype with a few counts. J is TRBJ1-4 and V is TRBV15; no clear D. Trimming left V 5 bases short and J 13 bases short, with 14 bases between. CDR1 is LNHNV and CDR2 is YYDKDF in the germline V gene (reference sequence). CDR3 size: 12 residues. The CDR3 coding sequence is TGTGCCACCAGCCTAAACCGAGCTCTACTGTTTTTT. It codes for CATSLNRALLFF.

This clonotype has just a few counts. V usage is TRBV19 and J usage is TRBJ1-5; 8 nucleotides line up with TRBD1. The CDR3 extends over 17 amino acids. The V and J ends lost 3 bases and 7 bases, in that order; junction bases with no gene match: 14. Per the germline V gene, CDR1 is LNHDA and CDR2 is SQIVND (reference sequence). In DNA, the CDR3 is TGTGCCAGTAGTATTCTTCGGGGCAGGGGGCCGGAGCAGCCCCAGCATTTT. It specifies CASSILRGRGPEQPQHF.

This chain joins TRBV9 and TRBJ2-7, with D perhaps matching TRBD2 (6 bases). Germline V gene sequence: CDR1 SGDLS, CDR2 YYNGEE. This CDR3 region has 14 residues. Trimming left V 4 bases short and J 5 bases short, with 16 bases between. The CDR3 nucleotides are TGTGCCAGCAGCCCCCGCGGGGCCGATCACGAGCAGTACTTC. Translating it yields CASSPRGADHEQYF.

This chain uses TRBV7-9 with TRBJ2-1; tentatively, D is TRBD1 (6 bases). CDR3 size: 16 residues. CDR1 is SEHNR and CDR2 is FQNEAQ in the germline V gene (reference sequence). The V and J ends lost 2 bases and 4 bases respectively, with 15 bases between them. The CDR3 spells CASSLRGQQAYNEQFF. The CDR3 bases are TGTGCCAGCAGCTTAAGAGGACAGCAAGCATACAATGAGCAGTTCTTC.

This clonotype showed up many times. This chain links TRBV5-1 with TRBJ2-4, with D possibly being TRBD1 (7 bases). The germline gives CDR1 SGHRS, CDR2 YFSETQ. Trimming shortened V by 6 bases and J by 3 bases, and 13 bases separated the two germline ends. This CDR3 has 14 residues. CDR3 protein: CASTSGDSKNIQYF. The CDR3 DNA follows: TGCGCCAGCACTTCGGGGGACAGCAAAAACATTCAGTACTTC.

The chain links TRBV5-6 to TRBJ1-1; maybe TRBD1 (6 bases). Germline V lookup: CDR1 SGHDT, CDR2 YYEEEE. The V end was cut by 4 bases, the J end by 4 bases, with 14 bases between. This CDR3 is built from 14 residues. CDR3 loop: CASSATGRTTEAFF. In DNA, the CDR3 is TGTGCCAGCAGCGCGACAGGACGGACCACTGAAGCTTTCTTT.

The chain joins TRBV20-1 to TRBJ1-1, with D perhaps matching TRBD1 (6 bases). From germline, CDR1 is DFQATT and CDR2 SNEGSKA (reference sequence). This CDR3 is built from 13 residues. V was pared by 1 base and J by 6 bases, with 12 bases between. The CDR3 reads CSARAPEGAEAFF. The CDR3 region has the DNA TGCAGTGCTAGAGCCCCCGAGGGGGCTGAAGCTTTCTTT.